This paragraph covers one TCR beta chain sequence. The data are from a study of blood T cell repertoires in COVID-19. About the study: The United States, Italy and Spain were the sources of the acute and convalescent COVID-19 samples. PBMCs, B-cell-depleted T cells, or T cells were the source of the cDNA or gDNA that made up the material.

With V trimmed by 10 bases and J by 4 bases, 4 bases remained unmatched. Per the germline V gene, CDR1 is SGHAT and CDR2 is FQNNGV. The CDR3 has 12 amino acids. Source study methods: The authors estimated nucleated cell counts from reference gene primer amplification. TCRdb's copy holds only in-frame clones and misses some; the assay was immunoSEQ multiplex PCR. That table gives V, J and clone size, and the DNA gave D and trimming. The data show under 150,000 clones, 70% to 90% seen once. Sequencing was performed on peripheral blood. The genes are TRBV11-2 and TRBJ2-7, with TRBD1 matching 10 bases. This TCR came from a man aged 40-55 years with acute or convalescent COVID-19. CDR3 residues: CATRQGAYEQYF. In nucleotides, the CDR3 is TGTGCCACGAGACAGGGGGCGTACGAGCAGTACTTC.